A selection of T cell receptor beta chains follows, all from one sample in a study of blood T cell repertoires in COVID-19. Using immunoSEQ multiplex PCR, the repertoire was profiled, and TCRdb retains in-frame clones only, with some absent. The sample has 150,000 to 200,000 clones; 87% are singletons. Sequenced input: peripheral blood. The receptor set was obtained from a man aged 35-49 years with active or convalescent COVID-19. The CDR3 runs from the conserved cysteine through the conserved F or W. The order of the fields is D gene, V gene, clone size, J gene, CDR3 DNA, CDR3 protein. The D gene is left open where the match is weak. For some rows the clone size is stated as once, few or many, or as a class when expanded; others skip it.

D gene: TRBD1; V gene: TRBV5-4; clone size: -; J gene: TRBJ1-1; CDR3 DNA: TGTGCCAGCAGCTGGGGACAGGCGGGGACTGAAGCTTTCTTT; CDR3 protein: CASSWGQAGTEAFF
D gene: TRBD2; V gene: TRBV7-3; clone size: -; J gene: TRBJ2-1; CDR3 DNA: TGTGCCAGCAGCTTAGCGGGGGGTGACAATGAGCAGTTCTTC; CDR3 protein: CASSLAGGDNEQFF
D gene: TRBD1; V gene: TRBV27; clone size: -; J gene: TRBJ1-2; CDR3 DNA: TGTGCCAGCAGGGACCGGGACAGGGATGGCTACACCTTC; CDR3 protein: CASRDRDRDGYTF
D gene: TRBD2; V gene: TRBV4-1; clone size: -; J gene: TRBJ2-7; CDR3 DNA: TGCGCCAGCAGCCAAGATACCCCTCCTAGCGGGGGGAGCTACGAGCAGTACTTC; CDR3 protein: CASSQDTPPSGGSYEQYF
D gene: TRBD1; V gene: TRBV5-1; clone size: -; J gene: TRBJ1-3; CDR3 DNA: TGCGCCAGCAGCACCGGACAGGGGGCCGCTGGAAACACCATATATTTT; CDR3 protein: CASSTGQGAAGNTIYF
D gene: -; V gene: TRBV4-1; clone size: -; J gene: TRBJ1-6; CDR3 DNA: TGCGCCAGCAGCCAAGGGACACTCTATAATTCACCCCTCCACTTT; CDR3 protein: CASSQGTLYNSPLHF
D gene: TRBD2; V gene: TRBV29-1; clone size: -; J gene: TRBJ2-7; CDR3 DNA: TGCAGCGTTTGGAAACTTAGCGGGGGCACCTACGAGCAGTACTTC; CDR3 protein: CSVWKLSGGTYEQYF
D gene: -; V gene: TRBV25-1; clone size: once; J gene: TRBJ1-5; CDR3 DNA: TGTGCCAGCAGTGACCAGTTGAGCAATCAGCCCCAGCATTTT; CDR3 protein: CASSDQLSNQPQHF
D gene: -; V gene: TRBV12-3/TRBV12-4; clone size: -; J gene: TRBJ2-1; CDR3 DNA: TGTGCCAGCAGTTTCGGGTTTGAGCGTGAGCAGTTCTTC; CDR3 protein: CASSFGFEREQFF
D gene: -; V gene: TRBV6-1; clone size: -; J gene: TRBJ1-4; CDR3 DNA: TGTGCCAGCAGTGACCGACGGGTACTTAATGAAAAACTGTTTTTT; CDR3 protein: CASSDRRVLNEKLFF
D gene: TRBD1; V gene: TRBV5-6; clone size: -; J gene: TRBJ1-2; CDR3 DNA: TGTGCCAGCAGCCTGAACAGGGGGCAAGGCTATGGCTACACCTTC; CDR3 protein: CASSLNRGQGYGYTF
D gene: TRBD2; V gene: TRBV9; clone size: -; J gene: TRBJ2-5; CDR3 DNA: TGTGCCAGCAGCGTAGCTGCCAGCGGGGGGTCACAAGAGACCCAGTACTTC; CDR3 protein: CASSVAASGGSQETQYF
D gene: -; V gene: TRBV10-2; clone size: once; J gene: TRBJ1-2; CDR3 DNA: TGCGCCAGCAGTGAGCCCCGAGGGGGTGACTACACCTTC; CDR3 protein: CASSEPRGGDYTF
D gene: TRBD1; V gene: TRBV7-9; clone size: -; J gene: TRBJ1-2; CDR3 DNA: TGTGCCAGCAGCCCAGGACAGGGGGATGGCTACACCTTC; CDR3 protein: CASSPGQGDGYTF
D gene: TRBD1; V gene: TRBV30; clone size: -; J gene: TRBJ1-1; CDR3 DNA: TGTGCCTGGAGTCTCGGACAGGTAGTAACTGAAGCTTTCTTT; CDR3 protein: CAWSLGQVVTEAFF
D gene: -; V gene: TRBV7-2; clone size: few; J gene: TRBJ2-7; CDR3 DNA: TGTGCCAGCAGCTCCGACGGAGGATACGAGCAGTACTTC; CDR3 protein: CASSSDGGYEQYF
D gene: -; V gene: TRBV12-3/TRBV12-4; clone size: -; J gene: TRBJ1-5; CDR3 DNA: TGTGCCAGCAGCCGGGACTTTAGGCAGCCCCAGCATTTT; CDR3 protein: CASSRDFRQPQHF
D gene: -; V gene: TRBV28; clone size: -; J gene: TRBJ1-2; CDR3 DNA: TGTGCCAGCAGTTTATCGAGCCAGGGTGGCTACACCTTC; CDR3 protein: CASSLSSQGGYTF
D gene: TRBD1; V gene: TRBV30; clone size: -; J gene: TRBJ2-4; CDR3 DNA: TGTGCCTGGTCGCTACGACAGGGGGCCTCGGGCAAAAACATTCAGTACTTC; CDR3 protein: CAWSLRQGASGKNIQYF
D gene: -; V gene: TRBV5-6; clone size: -; J gene: TRBJ1-5; CDR3 DNA: TGTGCCAGCAACTTTAATGTAGTACCCCAGCATTTT; CDR3 protein: CASNFNVVPQHF
D gene: -; V gene: TRBV29-1; clone size: -; J gene: TRBJ1-1; CDR3 DNA: TGCAGCGTTCAGGTCACTGAAGCTTTCTTT; CDR3 protein: CSVQVTEAFF
D gene: TRBD2; V gene: TRBV25-1; clone size: -; J gene: TRBJ2-2; CDR3 DNA: TGTGCCAGCAGTGAATGGGGACTAGCGGGGGTCACCGGGGAGCTGTTTTTT; CDR3 protein: CASSEWGLAGVTGELFF